Presented here are 19 T cell receptor beta chains from one specimen sequenced in a study of T cells in Graves' hyperthyroidism and ophthalmopathy. RNA transcripts gave rise to amplified TCR beta CDR3 regions. RT-PCR in the first round (using the HTBI primer set) targeted the TCR CDR3. TCRdb fed the multiplex PCR reads into MiXCR, producing one record per CDR3 protein. In the table there are a few hundred thousand distinct CDR3 sequences, roughly 20% of which are singletons. The specimen was blood. The source is a man younger than 30 with Graves' ophthalmopathy.

The sample holds many counts of this clonotype. V gene TRBV28 combines with J gene TRBJ1-2; 8 positions agree with TRBD1. Looked up from germline, CDR1 is MDHEN and CDR2 is SYDVKM. J gave up 4 bases and V 6 bases, and 7 bases lay outside the gene matches. This CDR3 is 14 amino acids long. The CDR3 DNA sequence: TGTGCCAGCAGCCAGGACAGGGTTGGCTATGGCTACACCTTC. Its translation: CASSQDRVGYGYTF.

For this clonotype: A read error may account for a junction end that differs from germline. This chain uses TRBV10-3 with TRBJ2-7; TRBD1 matches 9 bases. Germline V CDR1 and CDR2: ENHRY, SYGVKD. This CDR3 is 16 amino acids long. The CDR3 bases are TGCGCCAGCAGCGCCGGGACAGGGCTCTTTCCCTACGAGCAGTACTTC. Amino acid sequence: CASSAGTGLFPYEQYF.

In its sample, this clonotype was seen many times. The chain combines TRBV6-1 with TRBJ2-7; D is possibly TRBD1 (6 bases). Per germline, CDR1 MNHNS and CDR2 SASEGT. The CDR3 contains 13 residues. V was pared by 8 bases and J by 2 bases, with 13 bases between. The CDR3 here is CASQDSGTYEQYF. The CDR3 DNA follows: TGTGCCAGCCAGGACAGTGGGACCTACGAGCAGTACTTC.

The chain combines TRBV28 with TRBJ1-2; D uncertain. Between the trimmed V and J ends, which lost 7 bases and 0 bases, there was a span of 9 bases. Germline V gives CDR1 MDHEN, CDR2 SYDVKM. The CDR3 consists of 13 residues. The CDR3, as DNA: TGTGCCAGCATGAGAGTAGCTAACTATGGCTACACCTTC. This encodes CASMRVANYGYTF.

This clonotype was seen only a few times. The rearrangement uses TRBV7-2 and TRBJ1-5; D perhaps matches TRBD1 (5 bases). V shed 8 bases and J shed 3 bases, with 14 bases lying between them. The CDR3 extends over 14 amino acids. CDR1 and CDR2 (germline): SGHTA, FQGNSA. This CDR3 is CASCTVGVNQPQHF. The CDR3 DNA is TGTGCCAGCTGCACCGTAGGGGTCAATCAGCCCCAGCATTTT. The full variable domain, rest sourced from reference TRBV7-2 and TRBJ1-5, is GAGVSQSPSNKVTEKGKDVELRCDPISGHTALYWYRQSLGQGLEFLIYFQGNSAPDKSGLPSDRFSAERTGGSVSTLTIQRTQQEDSAVYLCASCTVGVNQPQHFGDGTRLSIL.

This clonotype was recorded at least ten times. The V and J genes are TRBV11-3 and TRBJ2-5, with D possibly being TRBD2 (5 bases). Germline V CDR1 and CDR2: SGHNT, YENEEA. The CDR3 spans 13 residues. V was trimmed by 5 bases and J by 7 bases, leaving 14 bases between them. CDR3 region: CASSQRVAGTQYF. For the CDR3, the DNA is TGTGCCAGCAGCCAGAGGGTCGCGGGGACCCAGTACTTC.

This clonotype was seen repeatedly, ten times or more. The chain links TRBV14 to TRBJ2-3; 11 positions match TRBD2. Germline lookup yields CDR1 SGHDN and CDR2 FVKESK. The CDR3 spans 14 residues. After removal of 6 bases from V and 1 base from J, the junction contained 0 bases not matched to a gene. The CDR3 DNA reads TGTGCCAGCAGGGGACTAGCGGGCACAGATACGCAGTATTTT. Amino acid sequence: CASRGLAGTDTQYF.

The chain is built from TRBV6-1 and TRBJ2-5; TRBD1 might be the D (5 bases). The CDR3 is 14 amino acids. The ends were cut back, 7 bases at V and 0 bases at J, with 12 bases in the middle. CDR1 and CDR2 (germline): MNHNS, SASEGT. CDR3 DNA sequence: TGTGCCAGCAAGGCGGACACGAACCAAGAGACCCAGTACTTC. Protein sequence: CASKADTNQETQYF.

This clonotype was observed a handful of times. This sequence joins TRBV19 and TRBJ1-5; D might be TRBD1 (5 bases). CDR3 length: 15 amino acids. The V gene's germline CDR1 is LNHDA and CDR2 SQIVND (reference sequence). V lost 6 bases to trimming and J lost 7 bases, with 19 bases between them. The CDR3 bases are TGTGCCAGTAGACAATCCGGGACCGGGGGGCAGCCCCAGCATTTT. Residues: CASRQSGTGGQPQHF. Combining the CDR3 with reference TRBV19 and TRBJ1-5 gives the whole variable domain DGGITQSPKYLFRKEGQNVTLSCEQNLNHDAMYWYRQDPGQGLRLIYYSQIVNDFQKGDIAEGYSVSREKKESFPLTVTSAQKNPTAFYLCASRQSGTGGQPQHFGDGTRLSIL.

This chain's CDR3 is CASSLALQETQYF. The CDR3 DNA is TGTGCCAGCAGCTTAGCTCTCCAAGAGACCCAGTACTTC. The gene calls are TRBV7-9 and TRBJ2-5; D is unclear. The CDR3 consists of 13 residues. Looked up from germline, CDR1 is SEHNR and CDR2 is FQNEAQ (reference sequence). Trimming pared 0 bases from V and 1 base from J, leaving 3 bases between.

The gene calls are TRBV7-6 and TRBJ2-5; TRBD2 agrees at 9 bases. The CDR3 spans 17 residues. Germline lookup yields CDR1 SGHVS and CDR2 FNYEAQ. Trimming cost V 5 bases and J 1 base; bases outside gene matches: 11. CDR3 protein: CASSLYHRLAVQETQYF. CDR3 DNA sequence: TGTGCCAGCAGCCTATATCATAGACTAGCGGTCCAAGAGACCCAGTACTTC.

This clonotype came up many times. The rearrangement joins TRBV3-1 to TRBJ2-3; D unresolved. The CDR3 sequence is 15 residues long. Trimming removed 1 base from V and 2 bases from J, with 10 bases in between. Looked up from germline, CDR1 is LGHDT and CDR2 is YNNKEL (reference sequence). The CDR3 DNA reads TGTGCCAGCAGCCAAGGTGGTGGGGACACAGATACGCAGTATTTT. Translation gives CASSQGGGDTDTQYF.

This clonotype has ten or more counts. The chain combines TRBV5-1 with TRBJ1-1; weak D call: TRBD1 (6 bases). CDR1 is SGHRS and CDR2 is YFSETQ in the germline V gene. This CDR3 spans 14 amino acids. Trimming cost V 1 base and J 1 base, with 8 bases left between them. The CDR3 here is CASSLYRANTEAFF. The DNA for the CDR3 is TGCGCCAGCAGCTTGTACAGGGCGAACACTGAAGCTTTCTTT.

The chain joins TRBV12-5 to TRBJ2-3, with 8 bases aligning to TRBD2. J was trimmed by 4 bases and V by 4 bases; bases with no gene match: 4. Germline lookup yields CDR1 LGHNT and CDR2 FRNRAP. The CDR3 loop spans 14 amino acids. For the CDR3, the DNA is TGTGCTAGTGGTTCCGGGGGGGCCGCAGATACGCAGTATTTT. Its protein product is CASGSGGAADTQYF. The full variable domain, with the rest looked up from reference TRBV12-5 and TRBJ2-3, is DARVTQTPRHKVTEMGQEVTMRCQPILGHNTVFWYRQTMMQGLELLAYFRNRAPLDDSGMPKDRFSAEMPDATLATLKIQPSEPRDSAVYFCASGSGGAADTQYFGPGTRLTVL.

This clonotype was observed at least ten times. The V and J genes are TRBV9 and TRBJ2-5; TRBD1 agrees at 12 bases. V lost 3 bases and J lost 2; bases outside the gene matches: 2. This CDR3 has 15 residues. CDR1 SGDLS and CDR2 YYNGEE come from the germline V gene. CDR3 bases: TGTGCCAGCAGCGCGGGACAGGGGGCGCAAGAGACCCAGTACTTC. The encoded protein is CASSAGQGAQETQYF.

J is TRBJ2-3 and V is TRBV7-9; no clear D. The CDR3 is made up of 15 amino acids. V was trimmed by 2 bases and J by 2 bases, leaving 11 bases between them. Germline lookup yields CDR1 SEHNR and CDR2 FQNEAQ (reference sequence). The CDR3 reads CASSLRWADTDTQYF. CDR3 DNA: TGTGCCAGCAGCTTACGCTGGGCGGACACAGATACGCAGTATTTT.

This clonotype was seen many times. This chain joins TRBV6-1 and TRBJ2-2, with D perhaps TRBD1 (5 bases). With 6 bases removed from V and 7 bases from J, the gap between germline ends came to 9 bases. The CDR3 loop spans 12 amino acids. In germline, CDR1 is MNHNS, CDR2 SASEGT. The CDR3 region has the DNA TGTGCCAGCAGGCTACAGGTCGGGGAGCTGTTTTTT. It codes for CASRLQVGELFF.

This clonotype was counted ten times or more. The chain is built from TRBV12-3 or TRBV12-4 and TRBJ1-2; TRBD1 aligns across 7 bases. Trimming removed 4 bases from V and 5 bases from J; junction bases left unmatched: 7. The CDR3 covers 14 residues. This chain's CDR3 is CASSYRDRNYGYTF. The CDR3 region has the DNA TGTGCCAGCAGTTACCGGGACAGAAATTATGGCTACACCTTC.

This clonotype was observed at least ten times. V gene TRBV20-1 combines with J gene TRBJ1-6, with TRBD1 matching 8 bases. The CDR3 loop spans 14 amino acids. V lost 4 bases to trimming and J lost 9 bases; unmatched junction nucleotides: 8. Germline CDR1 and CDR2: DFQATT and SNEGSKA (reference sequence). CDR3 DNA sequence: TGCAGTGCTAAAGATACAGGGGGGGGTTCACCCCTCCACTTT. Its protein is CSAKDTGGGSPLHF.